This is a list of T cell receptor beta chains from one sample in a study of blood T cell repertoires in COVID-19. Data came from immunoSEQ multiplex PCR; TCRdb stores just in-frame clones and leaves some out. The repertoire holds some 250,000 clones, with about 85% as singletons. Sequencing input: peripheral blood. These receptor sequences come from a man aged 25-40 years who had recovered from COVID-19. Each CDR3 is given with its conserved first and last residue. D genes are given only for firm matches. Clone size is not always given. Where it is, it says once, few, many or a class for expanded clones.

D gene	clone size	V gene	J gene	CDR3 protein	CDR3 DNA
TRBD1	.	TRBV27	TRBJ2-3	CASSSGTGERTDTQYF	TGTGCCAGCAGTTCCGGGACAGGGGAAAGAACAGATACGCAGTATTTT
.	.	TRBV5-4	TRBJ2-3	CASGRPSTDTQYF	TGTGCCAGCGGGAGGCCCTCCACAGATACGCAGTATTTT
.	.	TRBV7-9	TRBJ2-1	CASSSSGHEQFF	TGTGCCAGCAGCTCCAGCGGCCATGAGCAGTTCTTC
.	.	TRBV6-5	TRBJ2-4	CASSIRTVVKNIQYF	TGTGCCAGCAGTATACGGACAGTTGTCAAAAACATTCAGTACTTC
TRBD1	.	TRBV9	TRBJ2-7	CASSEAGTGPYEQYF	TGTGCCAGCAGCGAGGCCGGGACAGGTCCCTACGAGCAGTACTTC
TRBD1	.	TRBV2	TRBJ1-2	CASSSQGVNGYTF	TGTGCCAGCAGTTCCCAGGGGGTCAATGGCTACACCTTC
TRBD1	.	TRBV7-3	TRBJ1-5	CASGGQAGLYRAQHF	TGTGCCAGCGGGGGACAGGCGGGATTGTATAGGGCCCAGCATTTT
.	.	TRBV7-9	TRBJ2-1	CASSFQLDSYNEQFF	TGTGCCAGCAGCTTTCAACTAGACTCCTACAATGAGCAGTTCTTC
.	.	TRBV7-6	TRBJ1-2	CASSLGHPASGWYGYTF	TGTGCCAGCAGCTTAGGGCATCCGGCTTCAGGGTGGTATGGCTACACCTTC
.	.	TRBV6-5	TRBJ1-2	CASRPSTDLYGYTF	TGTGCCAGCAGACCCTCGACAGATTTATATGGCTACACCTTC
.	.	TRBV6-5	TRBJ2-7	CASKFGADYEQYF	TGTGCCAGCAAATTTGGGGCAGACTACGAGCAGTACTTC
.	few	TRBV4-2	TRBJ1-4	CASATGTENEKLFF	TGTGCCAGTGCCACAGGGACGGAAAATGAAAAACTGTTTTTT
TRBD1	.	TRBV6-5	TRBJ1-4	CASSRDRDEKLFF	TGTGCCAGCAGTCGCGACAGGGATGAAAAACTGTTTTTT
.	once	TRBV18	TRBJ1-6	CASSPRQASSYNSPLHF	TGTGCCAGCTCACCTCGACAGGCAAGCTCCTATAATTCACCCCTCCACTTT
TRBD1	.	TRBV10-3	TRBJ2-1	CAANRGYEQFF	TGTGCCGCGAACAGGGGCTATGAGCAGTTCTTC
.	.	TRBV5-1	TRBJ2-2	CASSPPNTGELFF	TGCGCCAGCAGCCCCCCAAACACCGGGGAGCTGTTTTTT
TRBD1	.	TRBV9	TRBJ2-5	CASSATGGRETQYF	TGTGCCAGCAGCGCGACAGGGGGTAGAGAGACCCAGTACTTC
TRBD1	.	TRBV29-1	TRBJ1-2	CSTRDRGGYTF	TGCAGCACCCGGGACAGGGGGGGCTACACCTTC
TRBD2	.	TRBV5-4	TRBJ2-1	CASSLMGRGGLNEQFF	TGTGCCAGCAGCTTGATGGGACGGGGGGGCCTCAATGAGCAGTTCTTC
.	.	TRBV9	TRBJ2-2	CASSVAGFNTGELFF	TGTGCCAGCAGCGTAGCAGGGTTTAACACCGGGGAGCTGTTTTTT
TRBD1	.	TRBV19	TRBJ1-2	CATNGQGKSYGYTF	TGTGCCACCAACGGACAGGGGAAATCCTATGGCTACACCTTC
.	.	TRBV28	TRBJ1-5	CASTSGYQPQHF	TGTGCCAGCACCAGCGGTTATCAGCCCCAGCATTTT
TRBD2	.	TRBV6-6	TRBJ2-3	CASSSGVRTDTQYF	TGTGCCAGCAGTAGCGGGGTACGCACAGATACGCAGTATTTT
.	.	TRBV19	TRBJ1-2	CASKRDGSTMSESYTF	TGTGCCAGTAAGCGGGACGGATCTACTATGTCCGAGAGCTACACCTTC
TRBD2	once	TRBV5-4	TRBJ2-1	CASSLGGGASSYNEQFF	TGTGCCAGCAGCCTGGGGGGGGGAGCCAGCTCCTACAATGAGCAGTTCTTC
.	.	TRBV9	TRBJ2-2	CASSVDGSSTGELFF	TGTGCCAGCAGCGTAGATGGTAGCAGCACCGGGGAGCTGTTTTTT
TRBD1	few	TRBV7-9	TRBJ1-2	CASSLAVGQTTYGYTF	TGTGCCAGCAGCTTAGCGGTGGGACAGACGACCTATGGCTACACCTTC
.	.	TRBV11-2	TRBJ2-7	CASSLDHGTPTLPYEQYF	TGTGCCAGCAGCTTAGATCATGGTACTCCTACACTACCCTACGAGCAGTACTTC
.	.	TRBV5-8	TRBJ1-5	CASSWLQGNQPQHF	TGTGCCAGCAGCTGGTTACAGGGTAATCAGCCCCAGCATTTT
TRBD1	.	TRBV5-5	TRBJ1-5	CASSPGTGNQPQHF	TGTGCCAGCAGCCCCGGGACAGGGAATCAGCCCCAGCATTTT
.	.	TRBV19	TRBJ2-3	CASRISGTDTQYF	TGTGCCAGTCGCATTAGTGGCACAGATACGCAGTATTTT
.	.	TRBV3-1/TRBV3-2	TRBJ1-3	CASSQGTVIAGPGNTIYF	TGTGCCAGCAGCCAAGGAACGGTAATAGCGGGGCCTGGAAACACCATATATTTT
TRBD1	.	TRBV6-1	TRBJ2-7	CASSESGTGTHEQYF	TGTGCCAGCAGTGAATCCGGGACAGGGACCCACGAGCAGTACTTC
.	.	TRBV7-9	TRBJ1-2	CASSLVRDKNGYTF	TGTGCCAGCAGCTTAGTCCGGGACAAAAATGGCTACACCTTC
TRBD1	.	TRBV6-5	TRBJ1-2	CASSTRDRENYGYTF	TGTGCCAGCAGTACCCGGGACAGGGAAAACTATGGCTACACCTTC
.	.	TRBV18	TRBJ2-7	CASTGSSYEQYF	TGTGCCAGCACCGGGAGCTCCTACGAGCAGTACTTC
.	.	TRBV28	TRBJ2-6	CASRQYHFGVSSGANVLTF	TGTGCCAGCAGGCAATACCATTTCGGGGTTTCCTCTGGGGCCAACGTCCTGACTTTC
TRBD1	few	TRBV5-1	TRBJ1-5	CASSPDRGGQPQHF	TGCGCCAGCAGCCCGGACAGGGGCGGTCAGCCCCAGCATTTT
.	.	TRBV5-1	TRBJ2-1	CASSLTGTYNEQFF	TGCGCCAGCAGCTTGACGGGGACCTACAATGAGCAGTTCTTC
.	.	TRBV9	TRBJ2-2	CASSVLSGGNTGELFF	TGTGCCAGCAGCGTACTATCGGGGGGCAACACCGGGGAGCTGTTTTTT
TRBD2	.	TRBV18	TRBJ2-5	CASSRAGTKETQYF	TGTGCCAGCTCACGCGCCGGGACTAAGGAGACCCAGTACTTC
TRBD1	.	TRBV19	TRBJ1-1	CASSFGQGDEAFF	TGTGCCAGTAGCTTCGGACAGGGCGATGAAGCTTTCTTT
TRBD1	.	TRBV29-1	TRBJ2-2	CSAQGPGELFF	TGCAGCGCACAGGGGCCCGGGGAGCTGTTTTTT
.	.	TRBV6-6	TRBJ1-5	CASRLRLDGNQPQHF	TGTGCCAGCAGACTAAGACTTGATGGCAATCAGCCCCAGCATTTT
TRBD1	.	TRBV12-3/TRBV12-4	TRBJ1-5	CASSLQGDQPQHF	TGTGCCAGCAGTTTACAGGGGGATCAGCCCCAGCATTTT